This T cell receptor (beta chain) appears in the sequencing data of a study of cytomegalovirus exposure and HLA in healthy donors. General study points: In an earlier analysis, about 87% or about 30%: the productive usage of most TCR beta V segments. A later analysis linked a missense variant in DCLRE1C to the trimming of TCR beta V and J genes.

This clone has just a few counts. Its antigen is still unknown. Researchers ran the PCR with 60 Vbeta and 13 Jbeta primers. Assay: immunoSEQ multiplex PCR; the TCRdb copy retains only in-frame clones and omits some. The sample carries 84,000 or so clones, roughly 80% recorded once. Sequenced: PBMCs. This sequence was found in a boy younger than 18 in good health and CMV-seronegative.

The CDR3 DNA follows: TGCGCCAGCAGCCAAGCGGGGGTATCCTACAATGAGCAGTTCTTC. It encodes CASSQAGVSYNEQFF. The V call is TRBV4-3, the J call TRBJ2-1; TRBD2 might be the D (6 bases). The V end lost 1 base, the J end lost 1 base, and 8 bases lay between the germline ends. CDR1 and CDR2 (germline): LGHNA, YSLEER. There are 15 residues in the CDR3.